The text below deals with one T cell receptor beta chain. Its antigen is unidentified. Libraries were prepared by immunoSEQ multiplex PCR; TCRdb keeps only in-frame clonotypes and omits some of them. The sample holds 25,000 to 35,000 clones, about four fifths seen once. CDR1 SGHAT and CDR2 FQNNGV come from the germline V gene. The CDR3 length is 15 residues. Deletions cut 3 bases from V and 4 bases from J, with 13 bases between. This entry belongs to a study of OX40 agonist ivuxolimab in advanced cancers. Study-wide results and caveats: Averaged across samples, CD8+ T cells carried more expanded clones than CD4+ did. At 0.1 to 3.0 mg/kg and by week 6, CD4+ and CD8+ T cells in the blood had expanded clonally.

The chain couples TRBV11-2 to TRBJ2-1, with D maybe TRBD2 (6 bases). The sequenced sample was CD4+ or CD8+ T cells sorted from blood, obtained in a trial of the OX40 agonist ivuxolimab. This TCR was sampled from an adult with an advanced solid tumor such as melanoma, head and neck, liver or kidney cancer. The CDR3 DNA is TGTGCCAGCAGCTTTCTTACCGGGAGATACAATGAGCAGTTCTTC. As protein: CASSFLTGRYNEQFF.